This record looks at one T cell receptor (beta chain) sequence and its context. What it binds is unknown. This specimen comes from a study of cytomegalovirus exposure and HLA in healthy donors. After removal of 6 bases from V and 1 base from J, the junction contained 11 bases not matched to a gene. CDR3 length: 17 amino acids. Germline CDR1 MNHEY, CDR2 SMNVEV (reference sequence). Study outcomes and limitations: Testing in vitro showed three CMV-associated chains specific for CMV antigens. Rarity marked most TCR sequences, yet some public TCRs occurred in many donors.

Data came from immunoSEQ multiplex PCR; TCRdb stores just in-frame clones and leaves some out. In the table there are 190,000 or so clones, about 86% of which are singletons. The chain joins TRBV27 to TRBJ2-5; 10 positions agree with TRBD2. The source is a woman aged 18-30 years in good health and CMV-seropositive. Specimen: PBMCs. CDR3: CASSFKSGLARQETQYF. The CDR3 DNA sequence: TGTGCCAGCAGCTTCAAATCGGGACTAGCGCGCCAAGAGACCCAGTACTTC.